This T cell receptor beta chain was retrieved from a study of T cell repertoires in cytomegalovirus infection. This clonotype was observed many times. Its target is not known. Deletions cut 0 bases from V and 8 bases from J, with 11 bases between. Germline values: CDR1 SGHTA, CDR2 FQGNSA. CDR3 length: 14 amino acids. TCRdb called the reads again in MiXCR, with one record for every CDR3 protein. The sample includes more than 250,000 distinct CDR3 sequences, 20% to 30% of them seen just once. Sample: cultured PBMCs, taken from culture after CMV antigen stimulation. The receptor was isolated from a human donor in good health (CMV status not recorded). Some clones in this sample may be carry-over from other donors' samples. This sequence joins TRBV7-2 and TRBJ2-1; a weak D match, TRBD2 (5 bases). The CDR3 loop is CASSLASNGDEQFF. CDR3 DNA: TGTGCCAGCAGCTTAGCGTCTAACGGGGATGAGCAGTTCTTC.